The present TCR beta chain was sequenced within a study of tumor-infiltrating lymphocytes in oesophageal squamous cell carcinoma. CDR3 size: 14 residues. The germline V gene has CDR1 SGHTA and CDR2 FQGTGA. TCRdb reprocessed the PCR reads via MiXCR and lists one record per CDR3 protein. The repertoire consists of about 25,000 distinct CDR3 sequences, with around 40% occurring once and the leading ten covering 20% to 25%. The receptor comes from a male donor with esophageal squamous cell carcinoma. The chain has TRBV7-3 and TRBJ2-5, with 10 nucleotides matching TRBD2. Near its end, the DNA agrees better with TRBJ2-1, so the J call may be wrong. Sequencing was done on a sample of esophageal tumor tissue. CDR3 sequence (DNA): TGTGCCAGCAGCTCGGGACTAGCGCCTAATGAGCAGTTCTTC. Amino acids: CASSSGLAPNEQFF.